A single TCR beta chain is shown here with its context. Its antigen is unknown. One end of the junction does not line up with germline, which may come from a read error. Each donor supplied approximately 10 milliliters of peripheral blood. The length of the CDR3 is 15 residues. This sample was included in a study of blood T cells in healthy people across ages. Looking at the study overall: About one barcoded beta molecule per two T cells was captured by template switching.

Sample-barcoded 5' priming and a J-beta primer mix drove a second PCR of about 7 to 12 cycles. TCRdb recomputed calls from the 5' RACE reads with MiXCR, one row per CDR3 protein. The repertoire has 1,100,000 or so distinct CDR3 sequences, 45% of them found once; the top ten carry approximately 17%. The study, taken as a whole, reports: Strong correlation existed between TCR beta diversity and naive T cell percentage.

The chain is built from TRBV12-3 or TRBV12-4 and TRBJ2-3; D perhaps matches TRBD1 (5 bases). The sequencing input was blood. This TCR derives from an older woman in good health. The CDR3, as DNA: TGTGCCAGCAGATTAGACAGCTCTAGCACAGATACGCAGTATTTT. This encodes CASRLDSSSTDTQYF.